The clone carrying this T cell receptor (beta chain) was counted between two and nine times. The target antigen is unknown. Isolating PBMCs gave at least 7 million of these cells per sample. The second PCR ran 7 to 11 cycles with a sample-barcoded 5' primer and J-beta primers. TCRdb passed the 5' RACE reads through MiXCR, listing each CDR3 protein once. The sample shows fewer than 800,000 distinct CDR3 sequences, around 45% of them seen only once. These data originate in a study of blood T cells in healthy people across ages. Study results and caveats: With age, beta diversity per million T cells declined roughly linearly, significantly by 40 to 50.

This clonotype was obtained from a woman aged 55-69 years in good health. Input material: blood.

The CDR3 region is CASTDPGTGYEQYF. The CDR3 DNA sequence: TGTGCCAGCACCGACCCCGGGACAGGCTACGAGCAGTACTTC. The chain uses TRBV28 and TRBJ2-7, with TRBD1 matching over 8 bases. Losses at the gene ends were 7 bases for V and 3 bases for J; bases not matched to a gene: 8. The germline V gene has CDR1 MDHEN and CDR2 SYDVKM. The CDR3 is made up of 14 amino acids. Together with reference TRBV28 and TRBJ2-7, the CDR3 gives the full variable domain: DVKVTQSSRYLVKRTGEKVFLECVQDMDHENMFWYRQDPGLGLRLIYFSYDVKMKEKGDIPEGYSVSREKKERFSLILESASTNQTSMYLCASTDPGTGYEQYFGPGTRLTVT.